The 28 T cell receptor beta chains given below trace back to one sample, sequenced in a study of CXCR3-negative and CXCR3-positive naive CD8 T cells. General study points: Researchers report that CXCR3-positive naive cells carry more hydrophobic TRB CDR3s than CXCR3-negative naive cells.

All TRB cDNA libraries came from 5' RACE performed with UMI labels. TCRdb reprocessed the 5' RACE reads and stores each CDR3 protein as one record, lacking DNA. The table lists about 85,000 distinct CDR3 sequences, with less than 0.85% in the top ten. These TCRs' antigens remain unknown. Input material: naive CXCR3+ CD8+ T cells from blood. The subset: CD45RO-CCR7+CD27+CD95- naive CD8+ T cells expressing CXCR3 (TNR3+). These receptors originate from a human donor in good health. Some clones in this sample may be carry-over from other donors' samples.

V gene TRBV15 combines with J gene TRBJ2-7; TCRdb picks TRBD1, but there is no DNA to check that call. The CDR3 extends over 18 amino acids. Germline V gene data show CDR1 as LNHNV and CDR2 as YYDKDF (reference sequence). CDR3 residues: CATSRDGQGKLHSYEQYF.

The CDR3 protein is CSVALARGNIQYF. The chain carries TRBV29-1 and TRBJ2-4; TCRdb proposes TRBD2, but this gene call is untestable without DNA. The CDR3 sequence is 13 residues long. The germline gives CDR1 SQVTM, CDR2 ANQGSEA.

CDR3 sequence: CASSLGFLPETQYF. The chain employs TRBV5-6 and TRBJ2-5. The CDR3 runs to 14 residues. Germline V gives CDR1 SGHDT, CDR2 YYEEEE.

This chain connects TRBV18 to TRBJ2-7; as DNA is missing, the TRBD1 call by TCRdb cannot be tested. This CDR3 region has 16 residues. The V gene's germline CDR1 is KGHSH and CDR2 LQKENI. The CDR3 here is CASSGGTGGAVYEQYF. Complete variable domain (other parts from reference TRBV18 and TRBJ2-7): NAGVMQNPRHLVRRRGQEARLRCSPMKGHSHVYWYRQLPEEGLKFMVYLQKENIIDESGMPKERFSAEFPKEGPSILRIQQVVRGDSAAYFCASSGGTGGAVYEQYFGPGTRLTVT.

The rearrangement uses TRBV20-1 and TRBJ1-5; TCRdb outputs TRBD1, but without DNA this stays unchecked. This CDR3 has 15 amino acids. CDR1 is DFQATT and CDR2 is SNEGSKA in the germline V gene (reference sequence). The CDR3 loop reads CSARVPGGPHQPQHF.

The chain employs TRBV6-2 or TRBV6-3 and TRBJ2-1; the TCRdb D gene call, TRBD1, has no DNA to confirm it. The CDR3 extends over 16 amino acids. The germline V gene encodes CDR1 MNHEY and CDR2 SVGEGT. The CDR3 region is CASVGDRGMSYNEQFF.

The J gene is TRBJ2-5, the V gene TRBV6-6. The CDR3 consists of 12 residues. The V gene's germline CDR1 is MNHNY and CDR2 SVGAGI (reference sequence). The CDR3 is CASSSDQETQYF.

The chain links TRBV29-1 to TRBJ1-1; without DNA, the TCRdb call of TRBD1 cannot be checked. CDR1 and CDR2 from the germline V gene are SQVTM and ANQGSEA. The CDR3 loop spans 12 amino acids. The CDR3 is CSYVALGTEAFF.

The rearrangement links TRBV7-9 to TRBJ2-7; absent DNA, TCRdb's TRBD2 call cannot be checked. Per germline, CDR1 SEHNR and CDR2 FQNEAQ (reference sequence). This CDR3 has 16 residues. CDR3 residues: CASSLGLAGVQYEQYF.

J is TRBJ2-1 and V is TRBV11-2; absent DNA, TCRdb's TRBD1 call cannot be checked. The CDR3 totals 14 residues. The germline gives CDR1 SGHAT, CDR2 FQNNGV. CDR3 loop: CASATGDRYNEQFF.

The chain has TRBV29-1 and TRBJ2-1. The CDR3 is 12 residues long. Germline V CDR1 and CDR2: SQVTM, ANQGSEA. The CDR3 sequence is CSVVSSYNEQFF.

The chain carries TRBV20-1 and TRBJ2-3; as DNA is missing, the TRBD1 call by TCRdb cannot be tested. The CDR3 extends over 16 amino acids. Germline-derived CDR1 and CDR2 are DFQATT and SNEGSKA (reference sequence). CDR3 in amino acids: CSAREGHFSFTDTQYF.

V and J are TRBV20-1 and TRBJ2-7; the TCRdb call, TRBD2, lacks DNA for checking. The V gene's germline CDR1 is DFQATT and CDR2 SNEGSKA (reference sequence). This CDR3 is 16 amino acids long. The CDR3 spells CSASRPGTSGAYEQYF.

The J gene is TRBJ2-7, the V gene TRBV7-2. Germline V gene lookup returns CDR1 SGHTA and CDR2 FQGNSA. This CDR3 is 13 amino acids long. This chain's CDR3 is CASSLVPGHEQYF. The whole variable domain, remainder taken from reference TRBV7-2 and TRBJ2-7, is GAGVSQSPSNKVTEKGKDVELRCDPISGHTALYWYRQSLGQGLEFLIYFQGNSAPDKSGLPSDRFSAERTGGSVSTLTIQRTQQEDSAVYLCASSLVPGHEQYFGPGTRLTVT.

V is TRBV2 and J is TRBJ2-5; with no DNA, the TCRdb D assignment of TRBD2 cannot be verified. Germline CDR1 SNHLY, CDR2 FYNNEI. The CDR3 is 13 amino acids. CDR3 protein: CASIPSGEETQYF.

The rearrangement joins TRBV30 to TRBJ2-7. CDR1 and CDR2 (germline): GTSNPN, SVGIG (reference sequence). The CDR3 sequence is 16 residues long. The CDR3 sequence is CAWSAKTAGHSYEQYF.

The chain recombines TRBV28 with TRBJ2-7. The germline gives CDR1 MDHEN, CDR2 SYDVKM. This CDR3 contains 14 residues. The CDR3 here is CASSLWQGVYEQYF.

The chain couples TRBV14 to TRBJ2-7; TCRdb lists TRBD2, though no DNA is available to test this call. The CDR3 totals 15 residues. CDR1 and CDR2 from the germline V gene are SGHDN and FVKESK. CDR3 sequence: CASSQTGLHSYEQYF.

V is TRBV27 and J is TRBJ2-5; the TCRdb call, TRBD2, lacks DNA for checking. CDR1 is MNHEY and CDR2 is SMNVEV in the germline V gene (reference sequence). CDR3 size: 15 residues. CDR3 region: CASSPSGLAGETQYF.

The chain uses TRBV29-1 and TRBJ2-7; without DNA, the TCRdb call of TRBD2 cannot be checked. The CDR3 has 13 residues. From germline, CDR1 is SQVTM and CDR2 ANQGSEA. CDR3 residues: CSAVELDSYEQYF.

The chain is built from TRBV7-8 and TRBJ2-1; no DNA is available, so the TRBD1 call from TCRdb remains unchecked. The CDR3 loop spans 15 amino acids. Germline values: CDR1 SGHVS, CDR2 FQNEAQ. CDR3 region: CASSFWQGMLDEQFF.

CDR3: CSAAGTTTYEQYF. V gene TRBV20-1 combines with J gene TRBJ2-7; without DNA, the TCRdb call of TRBD2 cannot be checked. This CDR3 has 13 amino acids. The germline CDR1 and CDR2 sequences are DFQATT and SNEGSKA (reference sequence).

V usage is TRBV12-3 or TRBV12-4 and J usage is TRBJ2-2; TCRdb's D call, TRBD1, is unchecked because there is no DNA. The CDR3 has 17 amino acids. This CDR3 reads CASRATGGSGETGELFF.

The chain uses TRBV20-1 and TRBJ2-1; the TRBD2 assignment by TCRdb is unverifiable without DNA. This CDR3 is 15 amino acids long. Germline-derived CDR1 and CDR2 are DFQATT and SNEGSKA (reference sequence). The CDR3 is CSVFPSDLPNNEQFF.

The chain is built from TRBV28 and TRBJ2-5; no DNA is available, so the TRBD1 call from TCRdb remains unchecked. The CDR3 spans 14 residues. The germline CDR1 and CDR2 sequences are MDHEN and SYDVKM. The CDR3 is CASSPLPGRETQYF. Full variable domain (outside the CDR3, taken from reference TRBV28 and TRBJ2-5): DVKVTQSSRYLVKRTGEKVFLECVQDMDHENMFWYRQDPGLGLRLIYFSYDVKMKEKGDIPEGYSVSREKKERFSLILESASTNQTSMYLCASSPLPGRETQYFGPGTRLLVL.

V is TRBV6-6 and J is TRBJ2-5; TCRdb's D gene call, TRBD2, goes unchecked for lack of DNA. In germline, CDR1 is MNHNY, CDR2 SVGAGI (reference sequence). The CDR3 sequence is 17 residues long. This CDR3 reads CASSYSELAAEGETQYF.

J is TRBJ1-1 and V is TRBV5-5; without DNA, the TCRdb call of TRBD1 cannot be checked. From germline, CDR1 is SGHKS and CDR2 YYEKEE (reference sequence). The CDR3 covers 13 residues. CDR3 sequence: CASGRQLNTEAFF.

The V call is TRBV6-2 or TRBV6-3, the J call TRBJ2-7; TCRdb selects TRBD2, and the lack of DNA leaves this call unchecked. The CDR3 totals 14 residues. CDR1 and CDR2 from the germline V gene are MNHEY and SVGEGT. This CDR3 reads CASSYSGSVYEQYF.